This T cell receptor beta chain appears in the sequencing data of a study of fetal regulatory T cell absence and autoimmunity. Study-level findings and limits: The oligoclonal enrichment was interpreted as supporting antigen-driven pancreatic autoimmunity before birth in IPEX syndrome. Some top pancreas TCR clones were over 100-fold enriched versus cord blood.

As concerns this clone: As yet, its antigen is unknown.

The V and J ends lost 1 base and 1 base respectively, with 7 bases between them. Germline V gives CDR1 MGHRA, CDR2 YSYEKL. There are 14 residues in the CDR3. Generated by immunoSEQ multiplex PCR, the TCRdb table keeps only in-frame clones and is missing some. The sample lists about 46,000 clones; around 85% were seen once. This TCR was recovered from a newborn boy with IPEX syndrome. The V and J genes are TRBV4-1 and TRBJ1-1; D possibly corresponds to TRBD1 (5 bases). Material for sequencing was cord blood. DNA for the CDR3: TGCGCCAGCAGCCAAGGGGGCGCGAACACTGAAGCTTTCTTT. It yields the protein CASSQGGANTEAFF.